A single sample gave rise to the 15 T cell receptor beta chains below, sequenced in a study of T cells in Graves' hyperthyroidism and ophthalmopathy. The investigators amplified TCR beta CDR3 regions from RNA transcripts. When the TCR CDR3 underwent first-round RT-PCR, the HTBI primer set was used. TCRdb reprocessed the multiplex PCR reads with MiXCR, giving one entry per CDR3 protein. Of 300,000 to 400,000 distinct CDR3 sequences in the sample, approximately 15% were seen once. The sequenced material came from blood. All receptors derive from a woman aged 60-75 years with Graves' hyperthyroidism.

This clonotype was seen many times. The CDR3 nucleotides read TGTGCCAGCAGCACGGACGGGACCTATGGCTACACCTTC. Protein: CASSTDGTYGYTF. This chain connects TRBV11-1 to TRBJ1-2; maybe TRBD1 (5 bases). Deletions cut 5 bases from V and 4 bases from J, with 11 bases between. CDR1 and CDR2 (germline): SGHAT, FQDESV (reference sequence). The CDR3 is 13 residues long. Full variable domain (outside the CDR3, taken from reference TRBV11-1 and TRBJ1-2): EAEVAQSPRYKITEKSQAVAFWCDPISGHATLYWYRQILGQGPELLVQFQDESVVDDSQLPKDRFSAERLKGVDSTLKIQPAELGDSAMYLCASSTDGTYGYTFGSGTRLTVV.

This rearrangement joins TRBV18 to TRBJ2-5, with 7 bases matching TRBD1. Germline values: CDR1 KGHSH, CDR2 LQKENI. This CDR3 is built from 17 residues. J lost 4 bases, V lost 6 bases, and 17 bases had no gene match. CDR3 coding DNA: TGTGCCAGCTCCGCGGATACCCTGACAGGGCGATTAGAGACCCAGTACTTC. Its protein is CASSADTLTGRLETQYF.

This clonotype was seen many times. This chain joins TRBV11-3 and TRBJ2-5, with TRBD2 matching 12 bases. The ends lost 1 base at V and 5 bases at J; junction bases unmatched: 5. The CDR3 is made up of 16 amino acids. The V gene's germline CDR1 is SGHNT and CDR2 YENEEA. In DNA, the CDR3 is TGTGCCAGCAGCTTAGGACTAGCGGGAGCTAGGGAGACCCAGTACTTC. This codes for CASSLGLAGARETQYF.

In its sample, this clonotype was seen a few times. The chain uses TRBV27 and TRBJ1-1; TRBD1 might be the D (6 bases). V lost 0 bases and J 1 base, leaving 15 bases between the germline ends. This CDR3 is built from 17 residues. Germline values: CDR1 MNHEY, CDR2 SMNVEV (reference sequence). CDR3 bases: TGTGCCAGCAGTTTATCGAGTTGGGGGCGGAAGAACACTGAAGCTTTCTTT. Protein: CASSLSSWGRKNTEAFF.

This clonotype occurred many times. The chain combines TRBV20-1 with TRBJ1-2; D unclear. Deletions cut 6 bases from V and 6 bases from J, with 17 bases between. The CDR3 totals 13 residues. The germline V gene has CDR1 DFQATT and CDR2 SNEGSKA (reference sequence). CDR3 DNA sequence: TGCAGTGCGTCCCGGCGTACCGGCCATGGCTACACCTTC. It encodes CSASRRTGHGYTF.

This clonotype was detected ten times or more. The chain links TRBV12-3 or TRBV12-4 to TRBJ2-4, with 8 bases matching TRBD1. CDR3 size: 12 residues. Trimming took 6 bases from V and 6 from J; bases not matched to a gene: 1. This chain's CDR3 is CASRGQGNIQYF. The DNA for the CDR3 is TGTGCCAGCAGAGGACAGGGAAACATTCAGTACTTC.

CDR3 sequence: CASSQGQGARYDQPQHF. For the CDR3, the DNA is TGCGCCAGCAGCCAAGGCCAGGGGGCGCGGTATGATCAGCCCCAGCATTTT. V is TRBV4-1 and J is TRBJ1-5; 8 nucleotides line up with TRBD1. Germline CDR1 and CDR2: MGHRA and YSYEKL. The CDR3 sequence is 17 residues long. The J segment lost 5 bases and the V segment lost 1 base, leaving 10 bases of the junction unmatched.

This clonotype appeared many times. The V call is TRBV3-1, the J call TRBJ1-6; weak D call: TRBD1 (5 bases). Deletions cut 4 bases from V and 7 bases from J, with 14 bases between. The CDR3 is 15 amino acids. The germline gives CDR1 LGHDT, CDR2 YNNKEL (reference sequence). Here the CDR3 reads CASSLGTGGNSPLHF. CDR3 DNA: TGTGCCAGCAGCCTTGGGACGGGGGGGAATTCACCCCTCCACTTT. The full variable domain, with the rest looked up from reference TRBV3-1 and TRBJ1-6, is DTAVSQTPKYLVTQMGNDKSIKCEQNLGHDTMYWYKQDSKKFLKIMFSYNNKELIINETVPNRFSPKSPDKAHLNLHINSLELGDSAVYFCASSLGTGGNSPLHFGNGTRLTVT.

Many counts were recorded for this clonotype. J is TRBJ2-2 and V is TRBV18; a weak D match, TRBD2 (5 bases). The length of the CDR3 is 15 residues. CDR1 is KGHSH and CDR2 is LQKENI in the germline V gene. Trimming removed 0 bases from V and 2 bases from J, with 7 bases in between. The CDR3 coding sequence is TGTGCCAGCTCACCACCAAGCGGTAACACCGGGGAGCTGTTTTTT. It codes for CASSPPSGNTGELFF.

At least ten counts were recorded for this clonotype. The chain has TRBV27 and TRBJ2-7, with a possible D match to TRBD1 (6 bases). The CDR3 is 15 residues long. Germline values: CDR1 MNHEY, CDR2 SMNVEV (reference sequence). The V gene lost 5 bases and the J gene lost 2 bases, with 16 bases spanning the gap. The CDR3 loop is CASSGGLDLTYEQYF. CDR3 DNA sequence: TGTGCCAGCAGTGGGGGCCTTGATCTGACCTACGAGCAGTACTTC.

This clonotype has at least ten counts. The V gene is TRBV6-1, the J gene TRBJ2-7; 9 nucleotides match TRBD2. The CDR3 is 15 residues long. Germline V CDR1 and CDR2: MNHNS, SASEGT. With 1 base clipped from V and 2 bases from J, the junction kept 3 bases outside the gene matches. CDR3 loop: CASSEELAGPYEQYF. DNA for the CDR3: TGTGCCAGCAGTGAAGAGCTAGCGGGACCCTACGAGCAGTACTTC.

This clonotype was recorded many times. The chain joins TRBV7-9 to TRBJ2-1, with D unresolved. The germline V gene has CDR1 SEHNR and CDR2 FQNEAQ (reference sequence). Trimming stripped 6 bases from V and 5 bases from J, with 8 bases between. The CDR3 extends over 12 amino acids. The CDR3 reads CASRAPNNEQFF. The CDR3 DNA reads as TGTGCCAGCAGGGCCCCCAACAATGAGCAGTTCTTC.

There are many counts of this clonotype. This sequence joins TRBV20-1 and TRBJ2-3; D remains ambiguous. Trimming stripped 0 bases from V and 3 bases from J, with 10 bases between. CDR1 is DFQATT and CDR2 is SNEGSKA in the germline V gene (reference sequence). The CDR3 contains 14 residues. The CDR3 loop is CSAREGRGTDTQYF. The CDR3 DNA reads TGCAGTGCTAGAGAAGGGCGCGGAACAGATACGCAGTATTTT.

This clonotype was seen ten or more times. It may be a read error: a sequence one base away is much more abundant. The rearrangement links TRBV5-4 to TRBJ2-3, with D perhaps assigned TRBD1 or TRBD2 (5 bases each). V was cut by 2 bases and J by 0 bases, with 7 bases left in between. Germline loops: CDR1 SGHNT, CDR2 YYREEE (reference sequence). The CDR3 totals 14 residues. The CDR3 bases are TGTGCCAGCAGCTTCCGGGACAGCACAGATACGCAGTATTTT. It encodes CASSFRDSTDTQYF.

This clonotype was detected many times. The J gene is TRBJ2-3, the V gene TRBV18, with no clear D. Per germline, CDR1 KGHSH and CDR2 LQKENI. V was cut by 0 bases and J by 6 bases, with 10 bases left in between. CDR3 size: 14 residues. CDR3 nucleotides: TGTGCCAGCTCACCACCGGCTAGGGTCGATACGCAGTATTTT. It yields the protein CASSPPARVDTQYF.